This T cell receptor beta chain was documented in a study of B cell selection in AIRE deficiency. Germline loops: CDR1 LNHDA, CDR2 SQIVND (reference sequence). The CDR3 is 13 residues long. V was clipped by 8 bases and J by 3 bases; unmatched bases: 6. Libraries were prepared by immunoSEQ multiplex PCR; TCRdb keeps only in-frame clonotypes and omits some of them. The profile shows about 22,000 clones, about nine tenths of them singletons. Sorted regulatory T cells were CD4-positive, CD25-high and CD127-low or negative. Only one count was recorded for this clone. Specimen: CD4+CD25+ Tregs sorted from PBMCs. The rearrangement joins TRBV19 to TRBJ2-7, with 8 bases lining up with TRBD2. This clonotype originated in a human donor in good health. CDR3 residues: CASQRSGGYEQYF. The CDR3 nucleotides are TGTGCCAGTCAAAGAAGCGGGGGCTACGAGCAGTACTTC.